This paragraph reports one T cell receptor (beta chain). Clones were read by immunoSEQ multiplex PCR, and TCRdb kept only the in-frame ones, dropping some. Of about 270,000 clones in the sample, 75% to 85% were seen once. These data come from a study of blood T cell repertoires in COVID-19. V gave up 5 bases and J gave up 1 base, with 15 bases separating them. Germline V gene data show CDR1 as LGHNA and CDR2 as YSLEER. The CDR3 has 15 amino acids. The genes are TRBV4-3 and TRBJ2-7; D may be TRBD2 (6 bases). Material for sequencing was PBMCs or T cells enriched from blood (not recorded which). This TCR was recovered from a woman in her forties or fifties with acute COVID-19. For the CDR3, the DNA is TGCGCCAGCAGCTATTCGTCCGGGGGTTCCTACGAGCAGTACTTC. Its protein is CASSYSSGGSYEQYF.